This T cell receptor (beta chain) was profiled in a study of PD-L1 blockade in urothelial cancer (dated by TCRdb to the late 2010s). For the wider study: Therapy was started in the mid-2010s for all patients, and atezolizumab 1,200 mg was administered intravenously every 3 weeks. Patients had an ECOG performance status of 0 or 1 and had received between 0 and 3 prior chemotherapy regimens. Blood samples were analyzed at two time points: 3 weeks after treatment start (second dose) and 6 weeks after treatment start. Pretreatment tumor samples, along with matched peripheral blood collected serially before and after atezolizumab treatment, underwent TCR sequencing. A median of approximately 140,000 T cells and some 82,000 unique TCRs was obtained from blood samples, and a median clonality of roughly 0.082 was observed. Durable clinical benefit meant progression-free survival longer than 6 months, and TCR features were also tested against progression-free and overall survival. In the same patients who had TCR sequencing, pretreatment tumors also underwent whole exome sequencing and RNA sequencing. Somatic, immune and clinical correlates of response to PD-L1 blockade with atezolizumab in urothelial cancer were the focus of an exploratory multi-omic analysis. Some 30 patients had pretreatment blood TCR-seq, some 24 had at least one posttreatment blood collection, and some 24 had tumor TCR-seq. About 90% of the 29 patients were identified as males with urothelial cancer of bladder origin, and a prior smoking history was reported by 18 of 29 patients. Durable clinical benefit was achieved by nine patients but not by the remaining 20. Results and caveats for the whole study, not just this receptor: At 3 weeks after the start of treatment, tumor-associated TCR clones in peripheral blood had expanded more in patients with durable benefit (n ≈ 20, p = 0.022). Improved progression-free and overall survival was found to be associated with pretreatment peripheral blood TCR clonality below the median. Because the sample size was small (n ≈ 31) and many exploratory analyses were performed, the results are intended to be hypothesis-generating.

Notes on this clone: Its antigen remains undetermined. No per-base quality is available; no much larger clone lies one base away.

Synthetic TCR analog templates were spiked into each PCR to estimate absolute template abundance from read counts. The immunoSEQ assay used bias-controlled V and J gene primers to amplify TCRbeta CDR3 regions from genomic DNA. Rearranged TCRbeta segments were sequenced at approximately 20X coverage. Processing in the source paper ran as follows. Clustering was used to correct sequencing errors, and CDR3s were annotated against IMGT to assign V, D and J genes. Downstream analyses used only productive TCRbeta rearrangements and left out out-of-frame or stop-codon sequences. Clonality was calculated as one minus the Shannon entropy normalized by the log of the number of unique productive sequences. Fisher's exact test with Benjamini-Hochberg correction, using a cutoff of adjusted p below 0.01, was how clones that differed between time points or between blood and tumor were identified. The immuneACCESS repertoire file appears here via TCRdb, limited to in-frame rearrangements. These files lack a portion of the clones; in checked studies, under half of the deficit traces to unresolved V genes, and the cause of the others is not known. The V and J calls and clone size are taken from that table; D and trimming were inferred from the DNA. For this sample the table gives roughly 56,000 clones, of which over 70% were detected only once. The top ten clonotypes cover 3.5% to 4.5% of the sample.

A total of under 30 patients with locally advanced or metastatic urothelial carcinoma, treated at Memorial Sloan Kettering on a trial protocol, made up the cohort. Peripheral blood mononuclear cells were collected pretreatment and during treatment, with between 1 and 8 total time points per patient. The Qiagen DNeasy Blood extraction kit was used to purify genomic DNA from total PBMCs and tumor samples. PBMCs were collected pretreatment and during treatment, and were isolated and stored as previously described. From the cysteine up to the phenylalanine, the CDR3 has a length of 15 residues. CDR3 DNA is the only sequence kept; it has 45 bases, read in frame from the first base. Reading the germline V gene (reference sequence) gives CDR1 LNHDA and CDR2 SQIVND. At the junction V is shortened by 4 bases and J by 6 bases; bases outside the gene matches: 2.

The starting material was PBMCs, obtained around atezolizumab (anti-PD-L1) treatment. The clonotype comes from a man aged 65-85 years with urothelial cancer. The V and J genes are TRBV19 and TRBJ2-1; a stretch of 14 junction bases matches TRBD2. At the DNA level, the sequence is TGTGCCAGTAGTAGGGGACTAGCGGGAGCCAATGAGCAGTTCTTC. Translation gives CASSRGLAGANEQFF.